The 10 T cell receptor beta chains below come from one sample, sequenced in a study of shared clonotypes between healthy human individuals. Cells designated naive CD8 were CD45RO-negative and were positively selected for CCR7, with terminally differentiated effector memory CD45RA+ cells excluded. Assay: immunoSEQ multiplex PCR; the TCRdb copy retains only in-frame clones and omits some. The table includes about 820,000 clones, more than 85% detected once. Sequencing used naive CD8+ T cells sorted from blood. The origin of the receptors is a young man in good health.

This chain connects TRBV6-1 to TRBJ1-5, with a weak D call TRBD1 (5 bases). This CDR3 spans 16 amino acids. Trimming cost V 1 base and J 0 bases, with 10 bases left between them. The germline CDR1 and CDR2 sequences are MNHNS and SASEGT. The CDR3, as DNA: TGTGCCAGCAGTGAAGTTCGGGGCGGTAGCAATCAGCCCCAGCATTTT. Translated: CASSEVRGGSNQPQHF.

CDR3 residues: CASSLAYQETQYF. The CDR3 DNA reads TGTGCCAGCAGCTTAGCGTACCAAGAGACCCAGTACTTC. The chain has TRBV7-6 and TRBJ2-5; D call uncertain. Germline V gene lookup returns CDR1 SGHVS and CDR2 FNYEAQ. Trimming cost V 0 bases and J 0 bases, with 2 bases left between them. The CDR3 loop spans 13 amino acids.

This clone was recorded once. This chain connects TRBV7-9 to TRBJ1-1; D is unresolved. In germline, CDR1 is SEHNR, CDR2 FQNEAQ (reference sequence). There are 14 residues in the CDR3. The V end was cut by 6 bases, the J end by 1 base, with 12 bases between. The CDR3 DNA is TGTGCCAGCAGTCCGCCTATCGCGAACACTGAAGCTTTCTTT. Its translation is CASSPPIANTEAFF.

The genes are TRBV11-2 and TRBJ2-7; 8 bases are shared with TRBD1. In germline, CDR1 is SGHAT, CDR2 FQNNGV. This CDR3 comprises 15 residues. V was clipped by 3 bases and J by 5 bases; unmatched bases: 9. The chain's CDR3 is CASSLYWTGSNEQYF. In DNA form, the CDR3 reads TGTGCCAGCAGCTTGTACTGGACAGGGTCCAACGAGCAGTACTTC. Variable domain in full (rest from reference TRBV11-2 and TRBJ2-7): EAGVAQSPRYKIIEKRQSVAFWCNPISGHATLYWYQQILGQGPKLLIQFQNNGVVDDSQLPKDRFSAERLKGVDSTLKIQPAKLEDSAVYLCASSLYWTGSNEQYFGPGTRLTVT.

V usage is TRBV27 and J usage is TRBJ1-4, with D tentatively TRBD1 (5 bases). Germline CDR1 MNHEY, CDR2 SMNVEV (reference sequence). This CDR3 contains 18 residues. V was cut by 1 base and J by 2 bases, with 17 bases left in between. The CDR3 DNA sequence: TGTGCCAGCAGTTTATTTGTCAGGGCGGCGAGGACTAATGAAAAACTGTTTTTT. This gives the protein CASSLFVRAARTNEKLFF.

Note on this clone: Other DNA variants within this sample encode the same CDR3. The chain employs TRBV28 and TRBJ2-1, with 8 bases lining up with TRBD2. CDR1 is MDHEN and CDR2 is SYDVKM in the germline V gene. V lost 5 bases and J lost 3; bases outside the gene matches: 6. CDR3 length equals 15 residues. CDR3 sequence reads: CASSPGTSRYNEQFF. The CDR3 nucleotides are TGTGCCAGCAGTCCCGGGACTAGTCGCTACAATGAGCAGTTCTTC.

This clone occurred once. The CDR3 DNA is TGTGCGACCCAGCTTGAGGGGCTGGTTTCCGACGAGCAGTACTTC. It codes for CATQLEGLVSDEQYF. The J gene is TRBJ2-7, the V gene TRBV5-4; either TRBD1 or TRBD2 may fit D (5 bases each). Germline CDR1 SGHNT, CDR2 YYREEE (reference sequence). This CDR3 comprises 15 residues.

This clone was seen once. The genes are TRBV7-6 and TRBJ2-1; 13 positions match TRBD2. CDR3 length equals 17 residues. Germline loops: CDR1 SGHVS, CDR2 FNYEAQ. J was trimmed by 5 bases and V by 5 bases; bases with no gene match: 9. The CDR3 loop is CASSPGLAGTFDNEQFF. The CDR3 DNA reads TGTGCCAGCAGCCCGGGACTAGCGGGAACGTTCGACAATGAGCAGTTCTTC.

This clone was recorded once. CDR3 loop: CASSAVGTGGPTQYF. DNA for the CDR3: TGTGCCAGCAGCGCGGTGGGGACAGGGGGTCCTACGCAGTATTTT. The genes are TRBV7-9 and TRBJ2-3, with 11 nucleotides matching TRBD1. The germline gives CDR1 SEHNR, CDR2 FQNEAQ (reference sequence). Trimming removed 5 bases from V and 8 bases from J; junction bases left unmatched: 9. The CDR3 runs to 15 residues.

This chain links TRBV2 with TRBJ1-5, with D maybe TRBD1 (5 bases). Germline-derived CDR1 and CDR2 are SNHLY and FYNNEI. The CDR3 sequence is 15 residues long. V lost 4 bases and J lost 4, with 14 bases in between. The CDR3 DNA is TGTGCCAGCAGTGCATTTTCTGGGGGGAATCAGCCCCAGCATTTT. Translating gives CASSAFSGGNQPQHF.